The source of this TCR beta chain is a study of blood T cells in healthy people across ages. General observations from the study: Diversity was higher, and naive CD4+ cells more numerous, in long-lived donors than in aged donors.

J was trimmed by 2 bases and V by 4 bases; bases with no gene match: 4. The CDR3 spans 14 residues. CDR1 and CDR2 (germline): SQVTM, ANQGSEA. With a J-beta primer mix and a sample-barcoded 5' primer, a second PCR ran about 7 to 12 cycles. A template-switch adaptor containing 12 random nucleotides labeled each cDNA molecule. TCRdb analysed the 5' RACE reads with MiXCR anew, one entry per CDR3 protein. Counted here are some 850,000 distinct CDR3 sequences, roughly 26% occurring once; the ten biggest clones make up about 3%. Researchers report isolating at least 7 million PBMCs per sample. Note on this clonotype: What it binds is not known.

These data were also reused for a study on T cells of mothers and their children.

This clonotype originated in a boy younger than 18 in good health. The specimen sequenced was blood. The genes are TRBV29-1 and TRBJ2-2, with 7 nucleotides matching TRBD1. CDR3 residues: CSVVRDRNTGELFF. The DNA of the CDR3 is TGCAGCGTTGTCCGGGACAGAAACACCGGGGAGCTGTTTTTT.